One sample yielded the 20 T cell receptor beta chains listed below, sequenced in a study of blood T cell repertoires in COVID-19. Method: immunoSEQ multiplex PCR; TCRdb's copy keeps in-frame clones and lacks some. The sample carries around 70,000 clones, approximately 80% recorded once. Material for sequencing was peripheral blood. The receptors here all came from a man aged 50 to 59 with COVID-19, enrolled during active disease.

CDR3 in amino acids: CASSIGGNGRTDTQYF. The DNA for the CDR3 is TGTGCCAGTAGTATAGGAGGGAATGGGAGGACAGATACGCAGTATTTT. This chain connects TRBV19 to TRBJ2-3; perhaps TRBD2 as D (6 bases). This CDR3 comprises 16 residues. The germline V gene has CDR1 LNHDA and CDR2 SQIVND (reference sequence). Trimming removed 1 base from V and 3 bases from J, with 14 bases in between.

The chain employs TRBV3-1 (or the pseudogene TRBV3-2) and TRBJ1-2, with 8 bases aligning to TRBD1. V gave up 0 bases and J gave up 0 bases; unmatched junction bases: 0. Germline V CDR1 and CDR2: LGHDT, YNNKEL (reference sequence). CDR3 length: 15 amino acids. The DNA for the CDR3 is TGTGCCAGCAGCCAAGAACAGGGGGCTAACTATGGCTACACCTTC. This codes for CASSQEQGANYGYTF.

In this sample, this clone turned up many times. This sequence joins TRBV6-5 and TRBJ2-7; 8 bases match TRBD2. Germline CDR1 is MNHEY and CDR2 is SVGAGI. V dropped 4 bases and J dropped 7; count of bases not matched to a gene: 9. This CDR3 is built from 14 residues. The CDR3 reads CASSSGREGSEQYF. The CDR3 region has the DNA TGTGCCAGCAGTTCGGGCCGGGAGGGCAGTGAGCAGTACTTC.

This chain uses TRBV4-1 with TRBJ2-7; possible D gene TRBD2, 5 bases. This CDR3 is 15 amino acids long. Germline CDR1 MGHRA, CDR2 YSYEKL. Trimming shortened V by 5 bases and J by 2 bases, and 16 bases separated the two germline ends. The CDR3 DNA reads as TGCGCCAGCAGCATACGGACTGGAAGCACCTACGAGCAGTACTTC. It codes for CASSIRTGSTYEQYF.

CDR3 sequence (DNA): TGTGCCAGTAGACGGGGGGCCGGGGAGCTGTTTTTT. Its protein is CASRRGAGELFF. The chain carries TRBV19 and TRBJ2-2, with 7 bases matching TRBD2. The J segment lost 6 bases and the V segment lost 6 bases, leaving 1 base of the junction unmatched. From germline, CDR1 is LNHDA and CDR2 SQIVND (reference sequence). This CDR3 has 12 residues.

This clone was recorded many times. The V gene is TRBV4-3, the J gene TRBJ2-1; 11 bases match TRBD2. V lost 2 bases to trimming and J lost 3 bases; unmatched junction nucleotides: 3. In germline, CDR1 is LGHNA, CDR2 YSLEER. The CDR3 spans 16 residues. The CDR3 is CASSQQLAGDYNEQFF. In nucleotides, the CDR3 is TGCGCCAGCAGCCAACAACTAGCGGGGGACTACAATGAGCAGTTCTTC.

The CDR3 protein is CASSEGGASQPQHF. CDR3 DNA sequence: TGTGCCAGCAGTGAAGGCGGGGCGTCCCAGCCCCAGCATTTT. The V gene is TRBV6-1, the J gene TRBJ1-5; tentative D call: TRBD1 (5 bases). Germline V gene sequence: CDR1 MNHNS, CDR2 SASEGT. The V end lost 1 base, the J end lost 7 bases, and 11 bases lay between the germline ends. CDR3 length: 14 amino acids.

This clone was counted a single time. The chain has TRBV13 and TRBJ1-2, with TRBD1 matching 7 bases. CDR3 length: 13 amino acids. The V gene's germline CDR1 is PRHDT and CDR2 FYEKMQ (reference sequence). The V and J ends lost 5 bases and 7 bases, in that order; junction bases with no gene match: 7. CDR3 DNA sequence: TGTGCCAGCAGCCCACAGGGGCTTCGTGGCTACACCTTC. Protein sequence: CASSPQGLRGYTF.

The chain has TRBV3-1 (or the pseudogene TRBV3-2) and TRBJ1-1; 7 bases are a match to TRBD1. J gave up 5 bases and V 5 bases, and 2 bases lay outside the gene matches. The V gene's germline CDR1 is LGHDT and CDR2 YNNKEL (reference sequence). This CDR3 comprises 12 residues. CDR3 coding DNA: TGTGCCAGCAGCTGGGGACAGACTGAAGCTTTCTTT. This codes for CASSWGQTEAFF.

This clone was seen only once. This sequence joins TRBV6-5 and TRBJ1-2, with 9 nucleotides matching TRBD1. Per the germline V gene, CDR1 is MNHEY and CDR2 is SVGAGI. Trimming cost V 5 bases and J 5 bases; bases outside gene matches: 9. The CDR3 loop spans 15 amino acids. CDR3 nucleotide sequence: TGTGCCAGCAGTAGGCTAGGACAGGGGTTTTATGGCTACACCTTC. It encodes CASSRLGQGFYGYTF.

This clone was observed once. This chain joins TRBV28 and TRBJ2-7, with D tentatively TRBD1 (6 bases). Per germline, CDR1 MDHEN and CDR2 SYDVKM. The CDR3 has 13 residues. V dropped 6 bases and J dropped 0 bases, with 9 bases sitting between them. As DNA, the CDR3 is TGTGCCAGCAGAAGACAGGCCTCCTACGAGCAGTACTTC. Translation gives CASRRQASYEQYF.

The J gene is TRBJ1-2, the V gene TRBV5-1, with a weak D call TRBD1 (6 bases). The CDR3 runs to 13 residues. Germline lookup yields CDR1 SGHRS and CDR2 YFSETQ. V was trimmed by 0 bases and J by 7 bases, leaving 10 bases between them. The CDR3, as DNA: TGCGCCAGCAGCTTGGAGGCAGGGGCTGGCTACACCTTC. It codes for CASSLEAGAGYTF.

This clone showed up just a few times. This sequence joins TRBV19 and TRBJ2-1, with 13 bases that match TRBD2. The germline CDR1 and CDR2 sequences are LNHDA and SQIVND (reference sequence). CDR3 size: 14 residues. After removal of 6 bases from V and 8 bases from J, the junction contained 4 bases not matched to a gene. The CDR3 reads CASRTSGRVDEQFF. CDR3 nucleotide sequence: TGTGCCAGTAGAACTAGCGGGAGGGTCGATGAGCAGTTCTTC.

This chain links TRBV28 with TRBJ2-3, with D tentatively TRBD2 (5 bases). Per germline, CDR1 MDHEN and CDR2 SYDVKM. With 8 bases removed from V and 2 bases from J, the gap between germline ends came to 20 bases. The CDR3 contains 16 residues. The CDR3 region is CASSTSRASPTDTQYF. The CDR3 nucleotides are TGTGCCAGCTCAACGTCGAGGGCTTCTCCCACAGATACGCAGTATTTT.

This chain connects TRBV9 to TRBJ2-1, with 10 nucleotides matching TRBD2. From germline, CDR1 is SGDLS and CDR2 YYNGEE. J was trimmed by 6 bases and V by 1 base; bases with no gene match: 10. CDR3 length: 17 residues. CDR3 loop: CASSVSGLAAGANEQFF. The CDR3 nucleotides are TGTGCCAGCAGCGTAAGTGGACTAGCGGCCGGTGCCAATGAGCAGTTCTTC.

The chain joins TRBV7-6 to TRBJ2-4; 7 bases are shared with TRBD1. From germline, CDR1 is SGHVS and CDR2 FNYEAQ. The CDR3 loop spans 12 amino acids. V shed 5 bases, J shed 8 bases, and the junction held 3 bases outside the gene matches. The CDR3 DNA reads as TGTGCCAGCAGCGACAGGGTTGACATTCAGTACTTC. It encodes CASSDRVDIQYF.

V and J are TRBV4-2 and TRBJ1-6; no reliable D call. The CDR3 runs to 18 residues. Germline lookup yields CDR1 LGHNA and CDR2 YNFKEQ. V lost 4 bases and J 2 bases, leaving 18 bases between the germline ends. DNA for the CDR3: TGTGCCAGCAGCCCACTCAGCGGGCCCGAGGCCTATAATTCACCCCTCCACTTT. This sequence encodes CASSPLSGPEAYNSPLHF.

This clone was detected a few times. The genes are TRBV9 and TRBJ2-1; D might be TRBD1 (5 bases). The V gene lost 4 bases and the J gene lost 2 bases, with 13 bases spanning the gap. Germline CDR1 reads SGDLS; CDR2 reads YYNGEE. The CDR3 is made up of 15 amino acids. The CDR3 DNA follows: TGTGCCAGCAGCACCGAAGGGGCCACCTACAATGAGCAGTTCTTC. Protein sequence: CASSTEGATYNEQFF.

The chain uses TRBV9 and TRBJ1-6; D is uncertain. Germline CDR1 is SGDLS and CDR2 is YYNGEE. Trimming pared 4 bases from V and 0 bases from J, leaving 8 bases between. This CDR3 has 15 amino acids. CDR3 sequence reads: CASSPGRSYNSPLHF. DNA of the CDR3: TGTGCCAGCAGCCCGGGTCGCTCCTATAATTCACCCCTCCACTTT.

In its sample, this clone was seen a few times. CDR3 loop: CASSYSGGANEKLFF. Written as DNA, the CDR3 is TGTGCCAGCAGTTACTCGGGGGGGGCAAATGAAAAACTGTTTTTT. V usage is TRBV6-5 and J usage is TRBJ1-4, with a possible D match to TRBD1 (6 bases). Trimming cost V 0 bases and J 5 bases, with 10 bases left between them. Germline V gene data show CDR1 as MNHEY and CDR2 as SVGAGI. This CDR3 spans 15 amino acids.